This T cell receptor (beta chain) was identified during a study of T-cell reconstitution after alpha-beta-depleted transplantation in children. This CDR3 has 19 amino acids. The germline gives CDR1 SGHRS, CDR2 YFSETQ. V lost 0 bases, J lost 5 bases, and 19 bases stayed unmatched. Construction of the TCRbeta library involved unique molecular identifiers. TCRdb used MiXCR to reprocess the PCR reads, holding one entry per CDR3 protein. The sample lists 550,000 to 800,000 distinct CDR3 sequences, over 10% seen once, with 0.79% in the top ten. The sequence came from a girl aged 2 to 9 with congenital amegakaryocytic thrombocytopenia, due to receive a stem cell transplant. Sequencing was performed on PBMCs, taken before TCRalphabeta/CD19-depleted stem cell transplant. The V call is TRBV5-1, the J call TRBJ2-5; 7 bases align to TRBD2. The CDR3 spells CASSLVIVRLAGEEETQYF. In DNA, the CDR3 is TGCGCCAGCAGCTTGGTGATAGTGCGACTAGCCGGGGAAGAGGAGACCCAGTACTTC. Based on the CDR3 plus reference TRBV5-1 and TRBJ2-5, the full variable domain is KAGVTQTPRYLIKTRGQQVTLSCSPISGHRSVSWYQQTPGQGLQFLFEYFSETQRNKGNFPGRFSGRQFSNSRSEMNVSTLELGDSALYLCASSLVIVRLAGEEETQYFGPGTRLLVL.